The entry that follows covers one T cell receptor beta chain sequence. The sample originates from a study of blood T cell repertoires in COVID-19. This CDR3 comprises 12 residues. The germline CDR1 and CDR2 sequences are SGHNT and YYREEE (reference sequence). The V end was cut by 4 bases, the J end by 7 bases, with 11 bases between. TCRdb's copy holds only in-frame clones and misses some; the assay was immunoSEQ multiplex PCR. There are about 160,000 clones in the sample; 75% to 85% occur only once, and roughly 3.4% lies in the top ten. This clonotype was sampled from a woman aged 55 to 70 who had recovered from COVID-19. The chain uses TRBV5-4 and TRBJ1-1, with a weak D call TRBD1 (6 bases). Sequencing was carried out using PBMCs or T cells enriched from blood (not recorded which). The CDR3: CASSPTGVEAFF. The CDR3 DNA reads TGTGCCAGCAGCCCGACAGGAGTTGAAGCTTTCTTT.